Listed below are T cell receptor beta chains from one sample, sequenced in a study of T cell responses to AZD1222 COVID-19 vaccine. Profiled with immunoSEQ multiplex PCR; TCRdb holds only in-frame clones, not every one. The sample includes about 86,000 clones, about nine tenths seen only once; the top ten take approximately 5.3%. This material consisted of peripheral blood, taken 28 days after the second AZD1222 dose. Source of these receptors: an adult who received the AZD1222 COVID-19 vaccine. CDR3s include the opening cysteine and the closing phenylalanine or tryptophan. The D gene is left open where the match is weak. Not all rows give a size; the values are once, few, many and, for expanded clones, a class.

v_call	clone_size	j_call	d_call	cdr3_aa	cdr3_nt
TRBV18	.	TRBJ1-1	TRBD1	CASSPTGVGTEAFF	TGTGCCAGCTCACCAACAGGGGTTGGCACTGAAGCTTTCTTT
TRBV19	once	TRBJ2-7	TRBD2	CASSMSGGSYEQYF	TGTGCCAGTAGTATGAGCGGGGGGTCCTACGAGCAGTACTTC
TRBV7-9	.	TRBJ1-2	.	CASSLVDYGYTF	TGTGCCAGCAGCTTAGTCGACTATGGCTACACCTTC
TRBV2	.	TRBJ2-2	.	CASTYTPTGELFF	TGTGCCAGCACGTACACACCAACCGGGGAGCTGTTTTTT
TRBV9	.	TRBJ2-2	.	CASSVRGGPTGELFF	TGTGCCAGCAGCGTAAGGGGGGGCCCCACCGGGGAGCTGTTTTTT
TRBV6-5	.	TRBJ2-7	.	CASSTHSAWEQYF	TGTGCCAGCAGTACCCATTCCGCTTGGGAGCAGTACTTC
TRBV10-3	.	TRBJ1-5	.	CAISESYYSNQPQHF	TGTGCCATCAGTGAGAGTTACTATAGCAATCAGCCCCAGCATTTT
TRBV5-8	.	TRBJ2-7	TRBD1	CASKQTGGVDEQYF	TGTGCCAGCAAACAGACAGGGGGCGTAGACGAGCAGTACTTC
TRBV28	few	TRBJ1-3	TRBD1	CASSPTGGISGNTIYF	TGTGCCAGCAGTCCAACAGGGGGTATTTCTGGAAACACCATATATTTT
TRBV7-9	.	TRBJ2-2	TRBD1	CASRRTGAGNTGELFF	TGTGCCAGCAGAAGGACAGGGGCCGGGAACACCGGGGAGCTGTTTTTT
TRBV4-3	.	TRBJ2-7	.	CASSQVRQATYEQYF	TGCGCCAGCAGCCAAGTCCGCCAGGCCACCTACGAGCAGTACTTC
TRBV6-2/TRBV6-3	once	TRBJ1-5	.	CASSYGGNQPQHF	TGTGCCAGCAGTTACGGAGGGAATCAGCCCCAGCATTTT
TRBV5-6	.	TRBJ2-2	.	CASSLGRGAGELFF	TGTGCCAGCAGCTTGGGAAGGGGAGCCGGGGAGCTGTTTTTT
TRBV5-6	once	TRBJ1-2	.	CASSVDGANYGYTF	TGTGCCAGCAGCGTGGACGGAGCTAACTATGGCTACACCTTC
TRBV14	.	TRBJ1-1	.	CASSHPDASGTEAFF	TGTGCCAGCAGCCACCCCGACGCTTCTGGCACTGAAGCTTTCTTT
TRBV6-2/TRBV6-3	.	TRBJ1-6	.	CASSYLAVSPRPLHF	TGTGCCAGCAGTTACCTCGCGGTGTCCCCTAGACCCCTCCACTTT
TRBV6-2/TRBV6-3	.	TRBJ1-5	.	CASSRATRDSNQPQHF	TGTGCCAGCAGTAGGGCCACTCGGGATAGCAATCAGCCCCAGCATTTT
TRBV5-1	.	TRBJ1-6	.	CASSPGTHSFDSPLHF	TGCGCCAGCAGCCCCGGGACACATTCTTTCGATTCACCCCTCCACTTT
TRBV5-1	.	TRBJ1-1	.	CASNAGQTNTEAFF	TGCGCCAGCAACGCCGGGCAGACGAACACTGAAGCTTTCTTT
TRBV7-9	.	TRBJ1-5	.	CASSAPGGGQPQHF	TGTGCCAGCAGCGCACCCGGTGGCGGACAGCCCCAGCATTTT
TRBV19	few	TRBJ2-5	.	CASSMQGGRETQYF	TGTGCCAGTAGTATGCAGGGGGGGCGGGAGACCCAGTACTTC
TRBV7-9	.	TRBJ1-2	TRBD1	CASSPGTGGLYGYTF	TGTGCCAGCAGCCCGGGGACAGGGGGCTTATATGGCTACACCTTC
TRBV19	.	TRBJ1-5	.	CASSPTYRVRGQPQHF	TGTGCCAGTAGTCCGACCTACAGGGTCCGTGGTCAGCCCCAGCATTTT
TRBV10-3	.	TRBJ1-1	.	CAISDPKGLNTEAFF	TGTGCCATCAGTGACCCGAAGGGCTTGAACACTGAAGCTTTCTTT
TRBV12-5	.	TRBJ1-5	.	CASGFGGLNQPQHF	TGTGCTAGTGGTTTCGGGGGGCTCAATCAGCCCCAGCATTTT
TRBV28	.	TRBJ1-2	.	CASSPRGVYGYTF	TGTGCCAGCAGTCCCCGGGGAGTCTATGGCTACACCTTC
TRBV5-5	.	TRBJ2-2	TRBD1	CASSPNRDRGSNTGELFF	TGTGCCAGTTCCCCCAACCGGGACAGGGGCTCGAACACCGGGGAGCTGTTTTTT
TRBV9	.	TRBJ2-3	TRBD2	CASSVVGTSGATDTQYF	TGTGCCAGCAGCGTAGTTGGGACTAGCGGGGCCACAGATACGCAGTATTTT
TRBV6-5	.	TRBJ2-1	.	CASSYGDHDPYNEQFF	TGTGCCAGCAGTTACGGAGACCACGACCCTTACAATGAGCAGTTCTTC